This entry concerns a single T cell receptor (beta chain). Antigen unknown. Germline assignment: CDR1 LGHNA and CDR2 YSLEER. The V gene lost 4 bases and the J gene lost 0 bases, with 10 bases spanning the gap. The CDR3 is 15 amino acids. These data are taken from a study of vaccination and CD4 T cells after COVID-19. At the level of the study: Investigators stimulated cells with overlapping spike peptides drawn from SARS-CoV-2, HCoV-NL63, HCoV-OC43 and HCoV-229E.

Treatment described: approximately 11-day PBMC culture with coronavirus spike peptide pools or control peptides (ViraFEST assay). The Oncomine TCR Beta short-read assay was what sequenced the DNA obtained from cultured CD4+ T cells. A single record per CDR3 protein comes from TCRdb applying MiXCR to the PCR reads. The sample lists about 10,000 distinct CDR3 sequences, 44% seen once, with less than 45% in the top ten. The study's findings and limits: Convalescent patients had a median roughly 86% of post-vaccine SARS-CoV-2-reactive clones that were detected only after vaccination, not before it.

Sequenced: CD4+ T cells from blood, cultured in vitro. The source is a human donor who had recovered from COVID-19. The V and J genes are TRBV4-3 and TRBJ2-1, with D unclear. The CDR3 loop is CASSPGPLSYNEQFF. CDR3 DNA: TGCGCCAGCAGCCCCGGGCCCCTCTCCTACAATGAGCAGTTCTTC.